Listed here is a single TCR beta chain. Its target is unknown. Researchers ran the PCR with 60 Vbeta and 13 Jbeta primers. The method was immunoSEQ multiplex PCR; TCRdb's version includes in-frame clones alone and lacks a portion of them. The sample data list 25,000 to 40,000 clones. The data were taken from a study of cytomegalovirus exposure and HLA in healthy donors. Findings and caveats of the study: The authors listed around 150 TCR beta chains as cytomegalovirus-associated. Being productive about 87% or about 30% of the time was typical of most TCR beta V segments in an earlier analysis.

V was clipped by 4 bases and J by 4 bases, with 7 bases between them. The CDR3 covers 12 residues. Germline V lookup: CDR1 SGHDN, CDR2 FVKESK. This clonotype originated in a female donor in good health and CMV-seronegative. This sequence joins TRBV14 and TRBJ1-2; no firm D call. Sequenced material: PBMCs. CDR3 protein: CASSRGAYGYTF. The CDR3 region has the DNA TGTGCCAGCAGCCGTGGAGCCTATGGCTACACCTTC.